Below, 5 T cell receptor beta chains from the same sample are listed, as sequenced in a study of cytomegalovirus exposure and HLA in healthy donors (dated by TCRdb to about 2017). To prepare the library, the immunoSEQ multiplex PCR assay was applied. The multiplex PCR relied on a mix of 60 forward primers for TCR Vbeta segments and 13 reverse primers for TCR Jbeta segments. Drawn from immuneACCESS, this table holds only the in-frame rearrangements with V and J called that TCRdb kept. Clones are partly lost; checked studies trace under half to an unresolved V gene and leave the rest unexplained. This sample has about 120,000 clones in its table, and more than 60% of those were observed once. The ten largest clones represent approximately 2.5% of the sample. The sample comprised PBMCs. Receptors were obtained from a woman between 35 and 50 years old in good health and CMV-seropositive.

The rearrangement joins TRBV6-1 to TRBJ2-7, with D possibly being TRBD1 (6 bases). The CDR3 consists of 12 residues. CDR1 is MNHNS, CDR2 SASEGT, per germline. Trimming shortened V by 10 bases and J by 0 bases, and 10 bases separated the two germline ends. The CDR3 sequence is CATRGGSYEQYF. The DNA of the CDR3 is TGTGCCACCCGAGGGGGCTCCTACGAGCAGTACTTC.

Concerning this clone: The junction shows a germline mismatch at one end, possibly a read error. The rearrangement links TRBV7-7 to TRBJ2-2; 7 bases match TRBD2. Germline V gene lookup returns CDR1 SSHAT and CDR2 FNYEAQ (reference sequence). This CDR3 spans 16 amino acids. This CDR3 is CASSKASGSNTGELFF. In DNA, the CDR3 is TGTGCTAGCAGTAAGGCTAGCGGATCGAACACCGGGGAGCTGTTTTTT.

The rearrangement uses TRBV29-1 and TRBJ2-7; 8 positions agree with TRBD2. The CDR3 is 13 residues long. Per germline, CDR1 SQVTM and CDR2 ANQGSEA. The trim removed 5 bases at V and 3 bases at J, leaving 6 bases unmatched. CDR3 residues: CSVIYGRGYEQYF. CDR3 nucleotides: TGCAGCGTTATCTACGGGAGGGGCTACGAGCAGTACTTC.

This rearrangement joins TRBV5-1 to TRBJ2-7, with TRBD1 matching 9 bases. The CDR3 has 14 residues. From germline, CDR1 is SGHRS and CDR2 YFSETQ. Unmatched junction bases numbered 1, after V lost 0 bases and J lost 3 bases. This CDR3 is CASSLGQGDYEQYF. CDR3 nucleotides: TGCGCCAGCAGCTTGGGACAGGGGGACTACGAGCAGTACTTC.

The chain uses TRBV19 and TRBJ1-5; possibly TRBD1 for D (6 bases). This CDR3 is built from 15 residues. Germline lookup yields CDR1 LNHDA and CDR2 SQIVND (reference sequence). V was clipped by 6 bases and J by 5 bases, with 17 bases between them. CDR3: CASRTGLGAHQPQHF. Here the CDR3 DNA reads TGTGCCAGTAGAACGGGCTTGGGGGCGCATCAGCCCCAGCATTTT.